The 3 T cell receptor beta chains below come from one sample, sequenced in a study of cytomegalovirus exposure and HLA in healthy donors. Primers: 60 Vbeta forward and 13 Jbeta reverse. The assay was immunoSEQ multiplex PCR, and TCRdb's table has in-frame clones only and misses some. The data contain under 200,000 clones, roughly 75% of them singletons. The material sequenced was PBMCs. The receptors derive from a man between 18 and 29 years old in good health and CMV-seronegative.

The chain combines TRBV7-9 with TRBJ1-2; D might be TRBD1 (5 bases). Germline assignment: CDR1 SEHNR and CDR2 FQNEAQ (reference sequence). The germline V and J ends were trimmed by 5 bases and 1 base, with 11 bases remaining between them. The CDR3 totals 14 residues. Written as DNA, the CDR3 is TGTGCCAGCAGCCTTGGAGGGGATAACTATGGCTACACCTTC. Translating gives CASSLGGDNYGYTF.

The rearrangement joins TRBV2 to TRBJ2-1; D gene uncertain. The germline V and J ends were trimmed by 10 bases and 5 bases, with 9 bases remaining between them. Germline CDR1 reads SNHLY; CDR2 reads FYNNEI. The CDR3 spans 11 residues. CDR3 in amino acids: CATSFHNEQFF. The CDR3 DNA reads TGTGCCACCTCCTTCCACAATGAGCAGTTCTTC.

The rearrangement joins TRBV4-1 to TRBJ1-3; 9 bases are a match to TRBD1. This CDR3 spans 13 amino acids. Germline trimming cut 9 bases from V and 2 bases from J; bases unmatched to any gene: 2. Germline V CDR1 and CDR2: MGHRA, YSYEKL. The CDR3 coding sequence is TGCGCCAGTGGGACAGGGCCTGGAAACACCATATATTTT. This gives the protein CASGTGPGNTIYF.